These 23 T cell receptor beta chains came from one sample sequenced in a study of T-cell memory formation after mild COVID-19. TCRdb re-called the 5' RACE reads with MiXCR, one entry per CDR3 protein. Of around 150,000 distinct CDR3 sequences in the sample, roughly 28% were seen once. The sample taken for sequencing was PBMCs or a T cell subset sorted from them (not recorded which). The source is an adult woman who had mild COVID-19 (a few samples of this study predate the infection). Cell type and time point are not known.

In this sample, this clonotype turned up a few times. CDR3: CASSLGTTGDYEQYF. The CDR3 DNA reads as TGTGCCAGCAGTTTAGGGACAACAGGGGACTACGAGCAGTACTTC. This chain joins TRBV28 and TRBJ2-7; 7 bases are shared with TRBD1. The CDR3 is 15 amino acids. Germline CDR1 and CDR2: MDHEN and SYDVKM. The J segment lost 3 bases and the V segment lost 2 bases, leaving 7 bases of the junction unmatched.

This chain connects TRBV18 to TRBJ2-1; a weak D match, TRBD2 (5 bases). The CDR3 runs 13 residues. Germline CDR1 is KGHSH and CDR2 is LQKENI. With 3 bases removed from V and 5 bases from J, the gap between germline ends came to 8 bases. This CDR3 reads CASSPEVNNEQFF. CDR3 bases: TGTGCCAGCTCACCGGAGGTCAACAATGAGCAGTTCTTC. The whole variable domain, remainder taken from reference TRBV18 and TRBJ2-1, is NAGVMQNPRHLVRRRGQEARLRCSPMKGHSHVYWYRQLPEEGLKFMVYLQKENIIDESGMPKERFSAEFPKEGPSILRIQQVVRGDSAAYFCASSPEVNNEQFFGPGTRLTVL.

The CDR3 sequence: CASSLPGETTDTQYF. CDR3 nucleotides: TGTGCCAGCAGCTTACCAGGGGAGACCACAGATACGCAGTATTTT. This chain uses TRBV11-1 with TRBJ2-3, with TRBD1 as a possible D gene (6 bases). V was pared by 2 bases and J by 2 bases, with 11 bases between. The CDR3 totals 15 residues. CDR1 is SGHAT and CDR2 is FQDESV in the germline V gene (reference sequence).

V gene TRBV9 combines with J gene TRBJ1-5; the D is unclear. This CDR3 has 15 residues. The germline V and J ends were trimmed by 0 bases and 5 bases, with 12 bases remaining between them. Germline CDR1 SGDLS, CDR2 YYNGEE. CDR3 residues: CASSVAEGADQPQHF. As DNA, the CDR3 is TGTGCCAGCAGCGTAGCTGAAGGCGCGGATCAGCCCCAGCATTTT.

The CDR3 DNA reads as TGCAGCGTTGCCCTGAGGGGCCAAGAGACCCAGTACTTC. It specifies CSVALRGQETQYF. This chain links TRBV29-1 with TRBJ2-5, with D perhaps given as TRBD1 or TRBD2 (5 bases each). The CDR3 is 13 residues long. CDR1 is SQVTM, CDR2 ANQGSEA, per germline. Trimming pared 4 bases from V and 1 base from J, leaving 10 bases between.

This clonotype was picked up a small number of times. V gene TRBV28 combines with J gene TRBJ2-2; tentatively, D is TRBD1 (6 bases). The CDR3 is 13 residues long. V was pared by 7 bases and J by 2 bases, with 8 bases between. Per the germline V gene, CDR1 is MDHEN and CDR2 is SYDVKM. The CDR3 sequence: CASKQGNTGELFF. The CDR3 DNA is TGTGCCAGCAAACAGGGTAACACCGGGGAGCTGTTTTTT.

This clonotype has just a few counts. The CDR3 sequence is CASSLWRGGREQFF. CDR3 in DNA: TGTGCCAGCAGCTTATGGCGGGGGGGCCGTGAGCAGTTCTTC. This chain connects TRBV11-2 to TRBJ2-1; 9 bases match TRBD2. CDR1 is SGHAT, CDR2 FQNNGV, per germline. The V gene end was trimmed by 2 bases and the J gene end by 9 bases; junction bases not matched to a gene: 5. The CDR3 covers 14 residues.

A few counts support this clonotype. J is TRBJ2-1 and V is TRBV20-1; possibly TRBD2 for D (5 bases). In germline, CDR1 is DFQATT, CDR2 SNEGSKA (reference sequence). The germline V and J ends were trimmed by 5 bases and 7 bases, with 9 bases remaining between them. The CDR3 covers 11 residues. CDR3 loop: CSAGRTNEQFF. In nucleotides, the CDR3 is TGCAGTGCTGGCAGGACTAATGAGCAGTTCTTC.

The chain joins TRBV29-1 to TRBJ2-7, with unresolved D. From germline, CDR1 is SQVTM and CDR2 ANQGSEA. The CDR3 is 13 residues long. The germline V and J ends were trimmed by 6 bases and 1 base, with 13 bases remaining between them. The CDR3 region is CSVRLDASYEQYF. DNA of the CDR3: TGCAGCGTAAGATTGGACGCATCCTACGAGCAGTACTTC.

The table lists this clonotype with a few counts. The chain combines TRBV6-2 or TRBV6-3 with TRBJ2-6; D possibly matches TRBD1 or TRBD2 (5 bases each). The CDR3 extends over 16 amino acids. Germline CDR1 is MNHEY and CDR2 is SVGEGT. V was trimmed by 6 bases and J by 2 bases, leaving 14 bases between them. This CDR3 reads CASRRTGGTGANVLTF. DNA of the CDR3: TGTGCCAGCAGACGTACTGGGGGAACTGGGGCCAACGTCCTGACTTTC.

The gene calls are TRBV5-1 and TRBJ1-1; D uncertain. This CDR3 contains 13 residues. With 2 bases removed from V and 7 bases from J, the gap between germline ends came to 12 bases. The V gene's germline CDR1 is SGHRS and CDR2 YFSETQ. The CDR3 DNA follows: TGCGCCAGCAGCTTTCGGCCGACGATTGAAGCTTTCTTT. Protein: CASSFRPTIEAFF.

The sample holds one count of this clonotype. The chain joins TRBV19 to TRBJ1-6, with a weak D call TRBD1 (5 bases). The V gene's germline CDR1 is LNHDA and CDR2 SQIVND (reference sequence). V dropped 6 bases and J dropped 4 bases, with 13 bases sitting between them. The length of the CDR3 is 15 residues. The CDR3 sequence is CASRPPGTYNSPLHF. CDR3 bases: TGTGCCAGTAGACCTCCCGGGACTTATAATTCACCCCTCCACTTT.

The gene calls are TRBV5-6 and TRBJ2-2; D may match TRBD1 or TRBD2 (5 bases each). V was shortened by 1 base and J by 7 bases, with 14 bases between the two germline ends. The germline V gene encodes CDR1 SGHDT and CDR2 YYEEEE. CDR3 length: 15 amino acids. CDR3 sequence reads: CASSLRQGVGGELFF. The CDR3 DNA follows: TGTGCCAGCAGCTTGAGGCAGGGAGTCGGCGGGGAGCTGTTTTTT.

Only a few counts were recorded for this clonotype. CDR3 sequence (DNA): TGTGCCAGCAGTCCCGGGACTAGCGGGAGACACGAGCAGTACTTC. This codes for CASSPGTSGRHEQYF. J is TRBJ2-7 and V is TRBV12-3 or TRBV12-4; 14 bases match TRBD2. The CDR3 is made up of 15 amino acids. Losses at the gene ends were 5 bases for V and 5 bases for J; bases not matched to a gene: 5.

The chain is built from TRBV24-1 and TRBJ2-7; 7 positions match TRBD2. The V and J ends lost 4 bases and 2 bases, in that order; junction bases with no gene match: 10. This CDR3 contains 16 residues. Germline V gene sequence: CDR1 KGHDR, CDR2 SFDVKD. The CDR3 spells CATSDPASGSTYEQYF. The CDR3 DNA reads TGTGCCACCAGTGACCCCGCTAGCGGTTCCACCTACGAGCAGTACTTC.

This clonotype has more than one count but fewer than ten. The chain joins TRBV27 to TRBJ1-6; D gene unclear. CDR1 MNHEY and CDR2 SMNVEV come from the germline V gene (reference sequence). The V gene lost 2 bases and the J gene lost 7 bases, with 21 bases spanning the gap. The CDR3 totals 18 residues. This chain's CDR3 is CASSLSLIRVGENSPLHF. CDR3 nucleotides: TGTGCCAGCAGTTTAAGTTTGATTAGGGTCGGAGAGAATTCACCCCTCCACTTT.

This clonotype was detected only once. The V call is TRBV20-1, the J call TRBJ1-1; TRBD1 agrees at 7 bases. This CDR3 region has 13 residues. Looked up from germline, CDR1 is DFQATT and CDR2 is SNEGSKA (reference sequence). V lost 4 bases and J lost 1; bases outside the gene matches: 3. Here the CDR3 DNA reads TGCAGTGCTACAGGGACAGCGAACACTGAAGCTTTCTTT. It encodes CSATGTANTEAFF.

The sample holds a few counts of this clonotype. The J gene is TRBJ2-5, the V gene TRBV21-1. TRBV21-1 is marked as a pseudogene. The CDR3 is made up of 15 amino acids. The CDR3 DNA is TGTGCCAGCAGCAAAGCTGTGAGCCTCCAAGAGACCCAGTACTTC. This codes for CASSKAVSLQETQYF.

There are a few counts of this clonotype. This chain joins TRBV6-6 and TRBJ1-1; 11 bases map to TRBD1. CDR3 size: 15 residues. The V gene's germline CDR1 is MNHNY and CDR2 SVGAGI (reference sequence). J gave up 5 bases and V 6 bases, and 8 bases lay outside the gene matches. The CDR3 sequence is CASRGQGDGVTEAFF. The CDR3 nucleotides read TGTGCCAGCAGGGGACAGGGGGATGGAGTTACTGAAGCTTTCTTT.

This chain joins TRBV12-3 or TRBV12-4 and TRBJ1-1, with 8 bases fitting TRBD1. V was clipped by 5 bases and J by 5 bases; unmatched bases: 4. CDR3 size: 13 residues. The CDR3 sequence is CASSPQGATEAFF. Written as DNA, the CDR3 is TGTGCCAGCAGTCCCCAGGGGGCGACTGAAGCTTTCTTT.

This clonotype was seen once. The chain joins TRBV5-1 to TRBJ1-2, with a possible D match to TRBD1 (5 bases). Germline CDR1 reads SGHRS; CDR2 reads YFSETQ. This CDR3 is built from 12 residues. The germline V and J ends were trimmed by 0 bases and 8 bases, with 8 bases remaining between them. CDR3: CASSLERGGYTF. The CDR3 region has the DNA TGCGCCAGCAGCTTGGAGAGGGGAGGCTACACCTTC.

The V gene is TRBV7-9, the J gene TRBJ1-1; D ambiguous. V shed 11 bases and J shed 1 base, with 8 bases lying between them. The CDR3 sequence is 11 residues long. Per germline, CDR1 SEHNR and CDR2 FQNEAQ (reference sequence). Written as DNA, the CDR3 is TGTGCCGGGGAGGGGAACACTGAAGCTTTCTTT. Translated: CAGEGNTEAFF.

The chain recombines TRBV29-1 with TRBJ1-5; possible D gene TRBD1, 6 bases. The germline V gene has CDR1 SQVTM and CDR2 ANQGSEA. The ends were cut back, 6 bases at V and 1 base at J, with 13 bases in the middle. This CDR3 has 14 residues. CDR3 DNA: TGCAGCGTCGGGGGGCAGAGCAGCAATCAGCCCCAGCATTTT. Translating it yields CSVGGQSSNQPQHF.